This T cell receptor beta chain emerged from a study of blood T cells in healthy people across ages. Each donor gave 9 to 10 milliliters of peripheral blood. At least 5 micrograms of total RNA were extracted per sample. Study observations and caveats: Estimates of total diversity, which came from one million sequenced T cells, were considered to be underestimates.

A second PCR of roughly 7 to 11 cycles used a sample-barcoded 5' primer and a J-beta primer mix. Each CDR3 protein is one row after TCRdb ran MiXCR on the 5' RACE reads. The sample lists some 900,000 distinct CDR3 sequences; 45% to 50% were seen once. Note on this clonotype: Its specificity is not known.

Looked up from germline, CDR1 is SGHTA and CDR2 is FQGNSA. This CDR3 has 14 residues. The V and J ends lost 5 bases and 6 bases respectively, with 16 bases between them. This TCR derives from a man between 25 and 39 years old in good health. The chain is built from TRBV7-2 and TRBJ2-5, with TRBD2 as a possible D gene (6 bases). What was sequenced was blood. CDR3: CASSPAWDSKTQYF. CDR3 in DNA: TGTGCCAGCAGCCCAGCGTGGGACTCCAAGACCCAGTACTTC.